This T cell receptor beta chain was sequenced for a study of Ad26.COV2.S vaccination and SARS-CoV-2 variants. Study-level results: The placebo group had lower spike-specific TCR breadth than the vaccine recipients did.

Assay: immunoSEQ multiplex PCR; the TCRdb copy retains only in-frame clones and omits some. The sample records some 420,000 clones, 85% to 90% being singletons. Notes on this clone: Antigen unknown.

Between the trimmed V and J ends, which lost 6 bases and 2 bases, there was a span of 14 bases. CDR1 and CDR2 from the germline V gene are MNHEY and SVGEGT. There are 14 residues in the CDR3. Treatment meaning: roughly 18 received Ad26.COV2.S at low or high dose, single or two shots; 5 received placebo; per-sample allocation not given. At day 63 after the first vaccine or placebo injection, samples were drawn. The specimen was peripheral blood, collected in a trial of Ad26.COV2.S vaccine versus placebo. The source of this sequence is a person between 18 and 65 years old who received the Ad26.COV2.S COVID-19 vaccine or a placebo. The J gene is TRBJ2-7, the V gene TRBV6-2 or TRBV6-3, with TRBD1 as a possible D gene (7 bases). The CDR3 DNA sequence: TGTGCCAGCAGCAGGGGGGCCGGGCCCTACGAGCAGTACTTC. Translation gives CASSRGAGPYEQYF.